The sequence of this T cell receptor (beta chain) was determined in a study of blood T cell repertoires in COVID-19. The wider study: Donors in the United States, Italy and Spain gave samples during acute or convalescent COVID-19. From T cells, B-cell-depleted T cells, or PBMCs came the material, which was cDNA or gDNA.

The CDR3 loop spans 13 amino acids. V dropped 5 bases and J dropped 3; count of bases not matched to a gene: 3. CDR1 is SNHLY, CDR2 FYNNEI, per germline. In the authors' methods: Estimated nucleated cell counts came from reference gene primer amplification. This table comes from immunoSEQ multiplex PCR, and its TCRdb copy is limited to in-frame clones, with some not included. V and J calls and clone size are given by that table; D and trimming were obtained from the DNA. The sample includes roughly 400,000 clones, roughly 90% of them seen just once. V gene TRBV2 combines with J gene TRBJ1-2, with 7 bases aligning to TRBD1. The sample was PBMCs or T cells enriched from blood (not recorded which). The TCR comes from a woman aged 40-49 years with acute COVID-19. CDR3 region: CASSTTGDYGYTF. The CDR3 bases are TGTGCCAGCAGTACAACAGGGGACTATGGCTACACCTTC.